This section outlines one T cell receptor (beta chain) sequence together with its context. CDR1 is MNHEY, CDR2 SVGEGT, per germline. The CDR3 loop spans 19 amino acids. TCRdb re-called the 5' RACE reads and shows each CDR3 protein once, DNA omitted. The sample holds 420,000 or so distinct CDR3 sequences. The data originate from a study of monozygotic twins with inflammatory bowel disease. The chain couples TRBV6-2 or TRBV6-3 to TRBJ2-2; TCRdb proposes TRBD2, but this gene call is untestable without DNA. The sequence came from a human donor with ulcerative colitis or Crohn's disease, or a healthy co-twin of an affected twin (not recorded which). Specimen: blood. The chain's CDR3 is CASSPHGLAGGKHTGELFF.